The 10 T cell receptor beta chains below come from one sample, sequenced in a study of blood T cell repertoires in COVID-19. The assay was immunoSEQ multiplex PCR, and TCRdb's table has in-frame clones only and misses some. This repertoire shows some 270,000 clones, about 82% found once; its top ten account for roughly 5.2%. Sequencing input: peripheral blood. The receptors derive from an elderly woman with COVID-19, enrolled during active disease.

The CDR3 spells CASAGRRNYGYTF. The CDR3 coding sequence is TGTGCCAGCGCGGGACGGCGTAACTATGGCTACACCTTC. The V gene is TRBV2, the J gene TRBJ1-2; the D gene is possibly TRBD1 (5 bases). Germline loops: CDR1 SNHLY, CDR2 FYNNEI. V was cut by 8 bases and J by 1 base, with 11 bases left in between. The CDR3 consists of 13 residues.

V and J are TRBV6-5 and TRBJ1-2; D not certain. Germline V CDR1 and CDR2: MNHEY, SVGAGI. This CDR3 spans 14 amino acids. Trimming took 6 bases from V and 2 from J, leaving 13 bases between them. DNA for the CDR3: TGTGCCAGCAGGGTTGAGGGAAGAAACTATGGCTACACCTTC. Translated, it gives CASRVEGRNYGYTF.

This CDR3 reads CASSRAGANTGELFF. For the CDR3, the DNA is TGTGCCAGTAGTCGGGCGGGGGCGAACACCGGGGAGCTGTTTTTT. This rearrangement joins TRBV19 to TRBJ2-2, with 7 bases that match TRBD2. Looked up from germline, CDR1 is LNHDA and CDR2 is SQIVND (reference sequence). Trimming took 5 bases from V and 0 from J; bases not matched to a gene: 3. This CDR3 spans 15 amino acids. The full variable domain, with the rest looked up from reference TRBV19 and TRBJ2-2, is DGGITQSPKYLFRKEGQNVTLSCEQNLNHDAMYWYRQDPGQGLRLIYYSQIVNDFQKGDIAEGYSVSREKKESFPLTVTSAQKNPTAFYLCASSRAGANTGELFFGEGSRLTVL.

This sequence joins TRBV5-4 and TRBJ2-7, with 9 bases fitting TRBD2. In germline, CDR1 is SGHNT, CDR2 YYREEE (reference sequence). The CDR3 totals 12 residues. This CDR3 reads CASSRGLARLNV. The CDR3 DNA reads TGTGCCAGCAGCCGAGGACTAGCGCGGCTTAACGTC.

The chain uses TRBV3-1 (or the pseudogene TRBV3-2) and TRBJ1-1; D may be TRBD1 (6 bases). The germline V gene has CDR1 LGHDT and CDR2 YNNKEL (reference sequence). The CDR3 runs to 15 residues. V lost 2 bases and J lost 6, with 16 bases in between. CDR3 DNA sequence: TGTGCCAGCAGCCAATTGTGGGGGCGGGCGGCTGAAGCTTTCTTT. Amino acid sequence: CASSQLWGRAAEAFF.

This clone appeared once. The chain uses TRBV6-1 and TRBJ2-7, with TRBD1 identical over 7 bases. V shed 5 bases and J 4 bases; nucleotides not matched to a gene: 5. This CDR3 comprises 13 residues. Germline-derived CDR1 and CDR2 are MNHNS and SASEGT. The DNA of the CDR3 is TGTGCCAGCAGTTTGACAGGGACATACGAGCAGTACGTC. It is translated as CASSLTGTYEQYV.

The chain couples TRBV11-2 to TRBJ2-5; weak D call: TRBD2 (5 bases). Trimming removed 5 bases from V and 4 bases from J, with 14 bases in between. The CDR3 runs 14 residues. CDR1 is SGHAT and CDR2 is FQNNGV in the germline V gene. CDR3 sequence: CASSPLSLAETQYF. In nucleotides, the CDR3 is TGTGCCAGCAGCCCACTGAGTCTAGCAGAGACCCAGTACTTC.

The CDR3 DNA follows: TGTGCCAGCAGCTTGGTATCGACAGACTATGGCTACACCTTC. Protein product: CASSLVSTDYGYTF. This rearrangement joins TRBV5-6 to TRBJ1-2; weak D call: TRBD1 (5 bases). CDR3 length equals 14 residues. Germline V gene lookup returns CDR1 SGHDT and CDR2 YYEEEE. V lost 0 bases and J lost 3, with 9 bases in between.

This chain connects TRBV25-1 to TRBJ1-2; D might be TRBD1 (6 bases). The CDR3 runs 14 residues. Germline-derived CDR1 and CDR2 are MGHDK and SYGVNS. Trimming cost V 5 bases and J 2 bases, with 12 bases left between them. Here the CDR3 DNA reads TGTGCCAGCAGTAAGACAGGTGGGAACTATGGCTACACCTTC. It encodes CASSKTGGNYGYTF.

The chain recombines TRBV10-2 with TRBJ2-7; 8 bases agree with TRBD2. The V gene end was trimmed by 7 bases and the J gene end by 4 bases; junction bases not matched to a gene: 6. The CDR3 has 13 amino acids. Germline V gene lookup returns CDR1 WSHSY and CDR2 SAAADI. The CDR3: CASKASGPYEQYV. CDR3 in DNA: TGCGCCAGCAAGGCTAGCGGGCCATACGAGCAGTACGTC.